The T cell receptor beta chain described here comes from a study of radiation and T cells in renal cell carcinoma. Notes on the study in general: Baseline intratumoral clonotype presence is unknown without pretreatment biopsies.

In regard to this clone: No antigen is known for it.

Germline assignment: CDR1 MNHEY and CDR2 SMNVEV (reference sequence). CDR3 size: 13 residues. The V and J ends lost 0 bases and 8 bases respectively, with 10 bases between them. The protocol was immunoSEQ multiplex PCR, while the TCRdb copy is restricted to in-frame clones and leaves out a portion. The table includes about 78,000 clones, about 89% detected once. Sample time point: blood 4 weeks post-SBRT, at nephrectomy. Treatment indicated: 15 Gy SBRT to primary tumor, nephrectomy 4 weeks later. Nephrectomy followed 15 Gy stereotactic body radiation by 4 weeks. This renal cell carcinoma was of the clear cell type.

The V call is TRBV27, the J call TRBJ1-2; D is uncertain. Sequenced here: blood, sampled from a patient whose treatment included radiotherapy and nephrectomy. This receptor was obtained from an older woman with renal cell carcinoma. The CDR3 spells CASSLSGVGGYTF. The CDR3 DNA follows: TGTGCCAGCAGTTTATCTGGGGTGGGCGGCTACACCTTC.